The 15 T cell receptor beta chains presented below share a single source sample, sequenced in a study of T cell responses to AZD1222 COVID-19 vaccine. Repertoires were generated with immunoSEQ multiplex PCR, while TCRdb's copy carries only in-frame clones and drops some. The sample lists about 73,000 clones, roughly 89% occurring once. Sequenced here: peripheral blood, sampled 28 days after the second AZD1222 dose. Source of these receptors: an adult who received the AZD1222 COVID-19 vaccine.

This clone has only one observation. The CDR3 nucleotides read TGTGCCAGCAGTGAATTAGCGGGAGGAGGGAATGAGCAGTTCTTC. Translation: CASSELAGGGNEQFF. J is TRBJ2-1 and V is TRBV2; 10 bases map to TRBD2. V shed 2 bases, J shed 7 bases, and the junction held 5 bases outside the gene matches. The CDR3 loop spans 15 amino acids. CDR1 is SNHLY, CDR2 FYNNEI, per germline.

This chain uses TRBV18 with TRBJ2-1; a weak D match, TRBD1 (6 bases). Germline CDR1 and CDR2: KGHSH and LQKENI. Trimming removed 3 bases from V and 4 bases from J, with 10 bases in between. The CDR3 sequence is 14 residues long. CDR3 bases: TGTGCCAGCTCACCCCGACAGGCGTACAATGAGCAGTTCTTC. This sequence encodes CASSPRQAYNEQFF.

V usage is TRBV18 and J usage is TRBJ2-7; maybe TRBD2 (5 bases). Between the trimmed V and J ends, which lost 5 bases and 0 bases, there was a span of 14 bases. The length of the CDR3 is 15 residues. Germline V gene data show CDR1 as KGHSH and CDR2 as LQKENI. The CDR3 nucleotides are TGTGCCAGCTCAGCGGGTCCAGGTAACTCCTACGAGCAGTACTTC. Translating it yields CASSAGPGNSYEQYF.

The chain joins TRBV9 to TRBJ2-3; 8 bases are shared with TRBD2. This CDR3 contains 16 residues. Germline V CDR1 and CDR2: SGDLS, YYNGEE. Unmatched junction bases numbered 10, after V lost 4 bases and J lost 3 bases. The CDR3 loop is CASSFRDGRGTDTQYF. In DNA, the CDR3 is TGTGCCAGCAGCTTCAGGGACGGGAGGGGTACAGATACGCAGTATTTT.

The chain's CDR3 is CASSYSLGLETQYF. The CDR3 bases are TGTGCCAGCAGTTACTCGTTAGGTCTAGAGACCCAGTACTTC. The rearrangement links TRBV6-2 or TRBV6-3 to TRBJ2-5; D gene unclear. Germline V gene sequence: CDR1 MNHEY, CDR2 SVGEGT. Trimming pared 0 bases from V and 4 bases from J, leaving 9 bases between. CDR3 size: 14 residues.

The rearrangement joins TRBV19 to TRBJ1-1; 8 bases are shared with TRBD1. Germline V lookup: CDR1 LNHDA, CDR2 SQIVND (reference sequence). V trimming: 6 bases; J trimming: 12 bases; junction bases outside the gene matches: 9. The CDR3 loop spans 12 amino acids. The CDR3 sequence: CASSAPDRVSFF. The CDR3 DNA reads as TGTGCCAGTAGCGCTCCGGACAGGGTGTCTTTCTTT.

The V gene is TRBV19, the J gene TRBJ1-1; D ambiguous. This CDR3 region has 13 residues. Looked up from germline, CDR1 is LNHDA and CDR2 is SQIVND (reference sequence). Trimming took off 3 bases at V and 10 bases at J, with 15 bases between the two ends. CDR3 sequence (DNA): TGTGCCAGTAGTATCGAGAGGGCCAGTAGAGCTTTCTTT. Translating it yields CASSIERASRAFF. The full variable domain, completed using reference TRBV19 and TRBJ1-1, is DGGITQSPKYLFRKEGQNVTLSCEQNLNHDAMYWYRQDPGQGLRLIYYSQIVNDFQKGDIAEGYSVSREKKESFPLTVTSAQKNPTAFYLCASSIERASRAFFGQGTRLTVV.

This chain uses TRBV19 with TRBJ2-1, with 9 nucleotides matching TRBD2. From germline, CDR1 is LNHDA and CDR2 SQIVND (reference sequence). Trimming at V came to 6 bases and at J to 3 bases, leaving 9 bases not matched to a gene. CDR3 length: 16 residues. This CDR3 reads CASSVATSGFYNEQFF. The DNA of the CDR3 is TGTGCCAGTAGCGTGGCGACTAGCGGTTTCTACAATGAGCAGTTCTTC.

The genes are TRBV4-2 and TRBJ2-2, with D unclear. Trimming took off 0 bases at V and 6 bases at J, with 14 bases between the two ends. The CDR3 totals 16 residues. From germline, CDR1 is LGHNA and CDR2 YNFKEQ. CDR3 coding DNA: TGTGCCAGCAGCCAAGATCCGGTTATGGGTTCCGGGGAGCTGTTTTTT. This codes for CASSQDPVMGSGELFF.

V and J are TRBV7-2 and TRBJ1-4, with a possible D match to TRBD1 (5 bases). Trimming stripped 1 base from V and 7 bases from J, with 10 bases between. The CDR3 is 14 amino acids. Germline V gene sequence: CDR1 SGHTA, CDR2 FQGNSA. Written as DNA, the CDR3 is TGTGCCAGCAGCTTAGGTGCGGGGGGTGAAAAACTGTTTTTT. Translation: CASSLGAGGEKLFF.

The chain links TRBV5-6 to TRBJ2-7, with D perhaps matching TRBD1 (5 bases). The CDR3 is 14 amino acids. Germline V CDR1 and CDR2: SGHDT, YYEEEE. V lost 4 bases, J lost 0 bases, and 11 bases lay in between. CDR3 bases: TGTGCCAGCAGCCCGCGACAGATCTCCTACGAGCAGTACGTC. Translated, it gives CASSPRQISYEQYV.

This rearrangement joins TRBV6-2 or TRBV6-3 to TRBJ2-1; 7 bases fit TRBD1. J lost 8 bases, V lost 1 base, and 2 bases had no gene match. This CDR3 is built from 13 residues. The V gene's germline CDR1 is MNHEY and CDR2 SVGEGT. CDR3 region: CASSYLQGDEQFF. As DNA, the CDR3 is TGTGCCAGCAGTTACTTGCAGGGGGATGAGCAGTTCTTC.

V usage is TRBV9 and J usage is TRBJ1-5; D unclear. Trimming removed 3 bases from V and 7 bases from J, with 14 bases in between. The V gene's germline CDR1 is SGDLS and CDR2 YYNGEE. The CDR3 runs 14 residues. The CDR3 here is CASSAEEGRQPQHF. The CDR3 DNA reads as TGTGCCAGCAGCGCCGAGGAGGGAAGGCAGCCCCAGCATTTT.

V is TRBV10-2 and J is TRBJ1-5; D perhaps matches TRBD1 (6 bases). The V gene's germline CDR1 is WSHSY and CDR2 SAAADI. This CDR3 has 15 residues. V was clipped by 6 bases and J by 3 bases, with 15 bases between them. CDR3 in DNA: TGCGCCAGCAGCGAAGGGGGGGATCCCAATCAGCCCCAGCATTTT. Protein product: CASSEGGDPNQPQHF.

This chain connects TRBV12-3 or TRBV12-4 to TRBJ1-2, with D possibly TRBD1 on 6 matching bases. The V end was cut by 3 bases, the J end by 7 bases, with 12 bases between. The CDR3 sequence is 13 residues long. The CDR3 DNA reads TGTGCCAGCAGTTTGTACAGGGAGGCTGGCTACACCTTC. Protein sequence: CASSLYREAGYTF.